One T cell receptor beta chain is described in this entry. This clone turned up a few times. The specificity of this receptor is unknown. Per-base qualities were not stored, and no clone one base away is much larger. This record belongs to a study of T cell repertoires in urothelial bladder cancer (dated by TCRdb to between 2018 and 2021). Context from the whole study: Of the approximately twelve resected lesions, three were clinically staged as cT0, three as cTa, three as cT1 and three as cT2 or greater. Around eleven patients with bladder lesions undergoing transurethral resection were identified prospectively. TCR repertoire clonality in bladder tumors was compared with TCR repertoire clonality in benign bladder inflammation. About 11 resected bladder lesions, consisting of urothelial carcinoma (UC+) and benign (UC-) specimens, were examined. General findings and caveats noted by the study authors: In carcinoma specimens a single T-cell clone made up as much as 17% of infiltrating lymphocytes, compared with 2% in benign specimens. Median tumor infiltrating lymphocyte percentage was 2% in carcinoma specimens and approximately 12% in benign specimens. Urothelial carcinoma specimens had a median of roughly 5,300 T cells, fewer than the median of 25,872 seen in benign specimens.

The CDR3, cysteine through phenylalanine, is 14 amino acids long. Only the CDR3 portion is preserved as DNA: 42 bases, with reading frame beginning at the first base. For CDR1 and CDR2, the germline V gene (reference sequence) lists SGHNT and YYREEE. The junction shows trimming of 0 bases on V and 4 bases on J, plus 8 bases between the germline ends. Specimens of bladder lesions were obtained during transurethral resection and kept at -80C. From bladder specimens obtained at transurethral resection, DNA was extracted. The TCR beta chain CDR3 region was sequenced with the immunoSEQ assay. The study's own analysis went as follows. For every specimen, the T-cell fraction, clonal dominance and maximum TCR clone frequency were calculated. TCRdb provides this immuneACCESS table in a form limited to in-frame rearrangements. Some clones are lacking; in checked studies, under half of them reflect an unresolved V gene, and why the rest are absent is not known. V, J and clone size reflect that table, while D and trimming were determined from the DNA. The sample data list some 8,600 clones, and around 58% of these were observed just once. Of the sample, around 30% is held by the ten largest clones.

The rearranged chain carries TRBV5-4 and TRBJ2-1; perhaps TRBD1 is the D gene, with 6 bases matching. The sample was tumor-infiltrating cells from bladder cancer. This sequence was found in a human donor with urothelial carcinoma. The nucleotide sequence reads TGTGCCAGCAGCTTGGGGACAGCATACAATGAGCAGTTCTTC. Its protein product is CASSLGTAYNEQFF.